This TCR beta chain was retrieved from a study of shared clonotypes between healthy human individuals. The protocol was immunoSEQ multiplex PCR, while the TCRdb copy is restricted to in-frame clones and leaves out a portion. The sample consists of about 1.5 million clones, around 98% of them appearing once. Specimen: naive CD4+ T cells sorted from blood. As to subset: CD45RA+ positively selected. The clonotype originates from a man younger than 40 in good health.

The CDR3 loop reads CAGAAGDYNEQFF. For the CDR3, the DNA is TGTGCCGGGGCGGCGGGAGATTACAATGAGCAGTTCTTC. The chain combines TRBV5-5 with TRBJ2-1, with 7 bases lining up with TRBD2. With 10 bases clipped from V and 4 bases from J, the junction kept 8 bases outside the gene matches. This CDR3 contains 13 residues. CDR1 is SGHKS, CDR2 YYEKEE, per germline (reference sequence).